These 9 T cell receptor beta chains were all obtained from the same sample, sequenced in a study of shared clonotypes between healthy human individuals. The table came from immunoSEQ multiplex PCR; TCRdb's copy has only in-frame clones and leaves some out. This repertoire shows approximately 2,200,000 clones, under 95% found once; its top ten account for 1.7%. CD8 cells classed as naive were CD45RO-negative and positively selected for CCR7, excluding terminally differentiated effector memory CD45RA+ cells. Sequenced sample: naive CD8+ T cells from PBMCs. The receptors shown here come from a man between 18 and 35 years old in good health. Some clones in this sample may be carry-over from other donors' samples.

Details on this clone: One end of the junction varies from germline; a read error may be responsible. This sample includes further DNA sequences coding for the same CDR3. The gene calls are TRBV29-1 and TRBJ2-5; D is unclear. This CDR3 is built from 11 residues. CDR1 is SQVTM, CDR2 ANQGSEA, per germline. The chain's CDR3 is CSVEDWETQYF. CDR3 sequence (DNA): TGCAGCGTCGAAGATTGGGAGACCCAGTACTTC.

This chain joins TRBV6-1 and TRBJ2-7; D unresolved. The CDR3 consists of 14 residues. Germline loops: CDR1 MNHNS, CDR2 SASEGT. Trimming left V 5 bases short and J 2 bases short, with 13 bases between. DNA of the CDR3: TGTGCCAGCAGTCCACTTGGTGCGACCTACGAGCAGTACTTC. Its translation is CASSPLGATYEQYF.

Points on this clone: Other DNA sequences in this sample translate to the same CDR3. The V and J genes are TRBV19 and TRBJ2-1; no clear D. V gave up 7 bases and J gave up 3 bases, with 7 bases separating them. CDR1 and CDR2 from the germline V gene are LNHDA and SQIVND (reference sequence). The CDR3 length is 12 residues. The DNA for the CDR3 is TGTGCCAGTACCGGAGACTACAATGAGCAGTTCTTC. Protein sequence: CASTGDYNEQFF.

This sequence joins TRBV19 and TRBJ2-7; the match to TRBD1 covers 9 bases. Looked up from germline, CDR1 is LNHDA and CDR2 is SQIVND (reference sequence). This CDR3 contains 15 residues. Trimming at V came to 10 bases and at J to 3 bases, leaving 13 bases not matched to a gene. The CDR3 bases are TGTGCCACCGCCGCCGGGACAGGGTGGGTCTACGAGCAGTACTTC. This sequence encodes CATAAGTGWVYEQYF.

The J gene is TRBJ1-2, the V gene TRBV4-3; 7 positions agree with TRBD1. The CDR3 contains 15 residues. In germline, CDR1 is LGHNA, CDR2 YSLEER. With V trimmed by 3 bases and J by 6 bases, 10 bases remained unmatched. CDR3 DNA sequence: TGCGCCAGCAGCCAGGAGACAGGGAGTGGTGATGGCTACACCTTC. Protein: CASSQETGSGDGYTF.

The genes are TRBV27 and TRBJ2-3; D gene ambiguous. The CDR3 loop spans 14 amino acids. Per germline, CDR1 MNHEY and CDR2 SMNVEV (reference sequence). The V and J ends lost 6 bases and 4 bases respectively, with 14 bases between them. The CDR3 DNA follows: TGTGCCAGCAGCCCACTCCCGCCCCCAGATACGCAGTATTTT. Encoded protein: CASSPLPPPDTQYF.

The V call is TRBV27, the J call TRBJ2-7; TRBD2 matches at 10 bases. This CDR3 comprises 16 residues. V lost 5 bases, J lost 7 bases, and 14 bases stayed unmatched. Germline-derived CDR1 and CDR2 are MNHEY and SMNVEV (reference sequence). CDR3 DNA sequence: TGTGCCAGCAGTCCTCTCAGCGGGAGGGTTCTGGGGGAGCAGTACTTC. Its protein product is CASSPLSGRVLGEQYF.

The chain joins TRBV7-9 to TRBJ2-1, with D unclear. This CDR3 has 15 amino acids. Trimming pared 0 bases from V and 4 bases from J, leaving 10 bases between. Germline CDR1 and CDR2: SEHNR and FQNEAQ (reference sequence). CDR3 amino acids: CASSLAQTVYNEQFF. The CDR3 DNA reads as TGTGCCAGCAGCTTAGCGCAGACGGTATACAATGAGCAGTTCTTC.

The chain links TRBV6-1 to TRBJ2-3; TRBD1 aligns across 8 bases. In germline, CDR1 is MNHNS, CDR2 SASEGT. The CDR3 totals 15 residues. Losses at the gene ends were 7 bases for V and 2 bases for J; bases not matched to a gene: 8. The CDR3 bases are TGTGCCAGCATTGCAGGGGGCATTTACACAGATACGCAGTATTTT. It is translated as CASIAGGIYTDTQYF.